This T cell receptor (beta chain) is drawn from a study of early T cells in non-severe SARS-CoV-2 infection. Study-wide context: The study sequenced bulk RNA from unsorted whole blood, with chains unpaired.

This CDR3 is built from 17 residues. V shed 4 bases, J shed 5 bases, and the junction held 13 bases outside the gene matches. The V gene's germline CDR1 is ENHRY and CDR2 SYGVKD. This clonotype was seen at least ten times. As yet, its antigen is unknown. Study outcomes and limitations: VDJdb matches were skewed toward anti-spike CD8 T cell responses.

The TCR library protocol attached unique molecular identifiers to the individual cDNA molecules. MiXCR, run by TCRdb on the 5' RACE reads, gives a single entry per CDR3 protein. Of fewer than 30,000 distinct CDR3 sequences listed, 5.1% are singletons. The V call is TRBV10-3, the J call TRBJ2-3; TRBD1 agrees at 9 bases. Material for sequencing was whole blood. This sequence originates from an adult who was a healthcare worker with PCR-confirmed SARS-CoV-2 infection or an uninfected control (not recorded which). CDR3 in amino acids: CAISGTRGTGTRDTQYF. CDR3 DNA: TGTGCCATCAGTGGGACGAGGGGGACAGGGACTCGAGATACGCAGTATTTT.